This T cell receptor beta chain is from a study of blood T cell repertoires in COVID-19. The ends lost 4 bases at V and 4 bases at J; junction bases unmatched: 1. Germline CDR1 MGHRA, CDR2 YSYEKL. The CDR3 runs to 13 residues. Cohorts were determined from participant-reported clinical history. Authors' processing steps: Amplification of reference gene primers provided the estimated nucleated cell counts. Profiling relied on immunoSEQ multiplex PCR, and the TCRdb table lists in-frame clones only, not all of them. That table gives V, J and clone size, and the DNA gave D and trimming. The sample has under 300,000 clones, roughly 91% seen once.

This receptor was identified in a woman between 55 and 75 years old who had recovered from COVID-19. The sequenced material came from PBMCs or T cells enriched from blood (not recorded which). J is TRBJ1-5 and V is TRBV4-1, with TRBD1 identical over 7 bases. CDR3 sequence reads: CASSRDSNQPQHF. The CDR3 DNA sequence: TGCGCCAGCAGCCGGGACAGTAATCAGCCCCAGCATTTT.